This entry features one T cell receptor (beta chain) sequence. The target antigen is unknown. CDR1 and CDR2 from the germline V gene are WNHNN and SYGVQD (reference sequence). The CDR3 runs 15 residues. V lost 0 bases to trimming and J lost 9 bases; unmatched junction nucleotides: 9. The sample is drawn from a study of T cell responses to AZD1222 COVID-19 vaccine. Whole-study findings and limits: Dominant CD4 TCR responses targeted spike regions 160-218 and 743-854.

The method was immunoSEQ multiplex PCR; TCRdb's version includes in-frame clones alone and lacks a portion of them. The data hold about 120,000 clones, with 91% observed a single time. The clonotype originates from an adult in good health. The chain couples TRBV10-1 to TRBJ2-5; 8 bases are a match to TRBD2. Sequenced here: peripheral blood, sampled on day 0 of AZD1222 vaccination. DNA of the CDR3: TGCGCCAGCAGTGAGTCGCGGGGGGCCCGGGTGGCCCAGTACTTC. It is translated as CASSESRGARVAQYF.